The rows below give T cell receptor beta chains drawn from one sample of a study of metastatic and nonmetastatic thyroid tumors. TCRdb redid the clone calls on the PCR reads using MiXCR. There are about 60,000 clones in the sample; 15% to 20% occur only once, and more than 9% lies in the top ten. The sample taken for sequencing was blood. Source of these receptors: a male donor with papillary thyroid cancer or a benign thyroid nodule (not recorded which). Some clones in this sample may be carry-over from other donors' samples. The CDR3 runs from the conserved cysteine through the conserved F or W. D genes are given only for firm matches. Clone size is not always given. Where it is, it says once, few, many or a class for expanded clones.

DNA	CDR3	size	D	J	V
TGTGCCAGCACCACGAGCGGGGGAGACTACAATGAGCAGTTCTTC	CASTTSGGDYNEQFF	many	TRBD2	TRBJ2-1	TRBV5-5
TGTGCCAGCAGTTTAACCCCGACAGGGGCCACCTACAATGAGCAGTTCTTC	CASSLTPTGATYNEQFF	many	TRBD1	TRBJ2-1	TRBV27
TGTGCCAGCAGTCTTAGACAGGGGATTTCTGGAAACACCATATATTTT	CASSLRQGISGNTIYF	many	TRBD1	TRBJ1-3	TRBV27
TGTGCCAGCAGTTATGACAGGGTTTCGAACACCGGGGAGCTGTTTTTT	CASSYDRVSNTGELFF	many	TRBD1	TRBJ2-2	TRBV2
TGTGCCAGCAGCTTGGGGTTAATGGGAAAGGTTTCACCCCTCCACTTT	CASSLGLMGKVSPLHF	many	.	TRBJ1-6	TRBV5-6
TGTGCCAGCAGTGTGGCCGGTACGTGGGGTGAAAAACTGTTTTTT	CASSVAGTWGEKLFF	.	.	TRBJ1-4	TRBV12-3/TRBV12-4
TGTGCCAGCAGAAGGGACAGAATGAACACTGAAGCTTTCTTT	CASRRDRMNTEAFF	many	TRBD1	TRBJ1-1	TRBV2
TGTGCCAGCAGCTCCCCCAACTCTGGAAACACCATATATTTT	CASSSPNSGNTIYF	many	.	TRBJ1-3	TRBV7-2
TGCAGTGCTGGCGGACTAGCGGATTACAATGAGCAGTTCTTC	CSAGGLADYNEQFF	many	TRBD2	TRBJ2-1	TRBV20-1
TGCGCCAGCAGCCTCGGGATTTACAATGATCAGTTCTTC	CASSLGIYNDQFF	.	.	TRBJ2-1	TRBV4-1
TGTGCCAGCATCTCGGAGCGGGTGACGACCTACGAGCAGTACTTC	CASISERVTTYEQYF	.	.	TRBJ2-7	TRBV7-8